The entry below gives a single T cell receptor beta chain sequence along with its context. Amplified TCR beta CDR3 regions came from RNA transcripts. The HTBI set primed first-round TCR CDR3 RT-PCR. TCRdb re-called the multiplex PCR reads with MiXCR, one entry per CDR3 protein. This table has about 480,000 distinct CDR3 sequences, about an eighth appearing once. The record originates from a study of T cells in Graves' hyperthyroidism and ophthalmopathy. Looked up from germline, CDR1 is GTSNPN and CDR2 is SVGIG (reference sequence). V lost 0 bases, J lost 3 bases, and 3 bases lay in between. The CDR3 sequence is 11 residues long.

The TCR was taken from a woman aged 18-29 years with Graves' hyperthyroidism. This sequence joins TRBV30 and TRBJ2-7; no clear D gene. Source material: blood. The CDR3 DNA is TGTGCCTGGAGTGTTCTCTACGAGCAGTACTTC. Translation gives CAWSVLYEQYF.